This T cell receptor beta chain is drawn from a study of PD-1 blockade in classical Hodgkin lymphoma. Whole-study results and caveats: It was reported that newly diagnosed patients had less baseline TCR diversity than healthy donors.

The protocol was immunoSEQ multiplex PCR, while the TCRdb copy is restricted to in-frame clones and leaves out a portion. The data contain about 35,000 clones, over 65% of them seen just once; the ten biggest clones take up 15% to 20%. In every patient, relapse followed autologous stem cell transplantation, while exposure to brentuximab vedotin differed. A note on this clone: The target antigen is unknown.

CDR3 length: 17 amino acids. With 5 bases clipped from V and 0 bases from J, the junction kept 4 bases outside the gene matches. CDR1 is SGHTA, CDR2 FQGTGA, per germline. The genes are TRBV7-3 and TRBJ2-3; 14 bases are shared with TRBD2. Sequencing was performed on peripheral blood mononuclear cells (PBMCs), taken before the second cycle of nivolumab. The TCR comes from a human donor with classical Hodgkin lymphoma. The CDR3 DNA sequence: TGTGCCAGCAGCGATGGGACTAGCGGGAGAAGCACAGATACGCAGTATTTT. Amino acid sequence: CASSDGTSGRSTDTQYF. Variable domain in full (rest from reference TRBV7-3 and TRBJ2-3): GAGVSQTPSNKVTEKGKYVELRCDPISGHTALYWYRQSLGQGPEFLIYFQGTGAADDSGLPNDRFFAVRPEGSVSTLKIQRTERGDSAVYLCASSDGTSGRSTDTQYFGPGTRLTVL.